The clone carrying this T cell receptor (beta chain) has a count of ten or more. Its antigen remains unidentified. The sample belongs to a study of CD8+CD57+ T cells in acquired aplastic anemia. Study-level results: About 29 sequences, all CD8+ CDR3, were shared between patients and controls.

Profiles of TCR beta VDJ and CDR3 were generated from a genomic DNA template. One entry per CDR3 protein results from TCRdb running MiXCR on the reads. The profile covers around 170,000 distinct CDR3 sequences, with under 55% appearing a single time and around 9.7% taken by the ten largest. Patients selected for sequencing had displayed CD8+CD57+ cell expansion by flow cytometry. Prior therapy had not been administered to any patient at the time of blood sampling. Trimming cost V 4 bases and J 6 bases, with 16 bases left between them. This CDR3 region has 15 residues. Germline CDR1 reads MNHEY; CDR2 reads SVGAGI.

This TCR derives from a human donor with aplastic anemia. The material sequenced was sorted CD4+, CD8+, or CD8+CD57+ T cells (not recorded which) from PBMCs. The genes are TRBV6-5 and TRBJ1-5, with D tentatively TRBD1 (6 bases). The CDR3 DNA sequence: TGTGCCAGCAGTTTAAACAGGGAGTTGAGTCAGCCCCAGCATTTT. Translated, it gives CASSLNRELSQPQHF.